This T cell receptor (beta chain) came from a study of T cell repertoires in aging, cancer and after chemotherapy. Whole-study context: Some 9.4 million TCR reads made up the full dataset.

Rearranged V-D-J TRB sequences were amplified with a mixed TRB-A/B primer pool. From the multiplex PCR reads, TCRdb called clonotypes with MiXCR, one entry per CDR3 protein. The sample has almost 3,000 distinct CDR3 sequences, approximately 28% seen once. TCR beta rearrangements were amplified from peripheral blood genomic DNA. This clonotype counts as medium-sized. The CDR3 length is 12 residues. V gave up 2 bases and J gave up 8 bases, with 9 bases separating them. The germline gives CDR1 PRHDT, CDR2 FYEKMQ (reference sequence). The chain combines TRBV13 with TRBJ1-1; D is uncertain. Material for sequencing was blood. This TCR was recovered from a human donor with a solid tumor. CDR3 protein: CASSLLVNEAFF. CDR3 DNA sequence: TGTGCCAGCAGCTTATTAGTAAACGAAGCTTTCTTT.